This TCR beta chain appears in the sequencing data of a study of T cell repertoires in cytomegalovirus infection. Across the whole study: Both CMV infection and a matching HLA type were indicated by public TCR beta signatures. Study results and caveats: HLA-C-restricted CMV clonotypes gave the most frequent clonotype in two of eight donors. Summed public TCR beta family frequency identified CMV carriers bearing the relevant HLA.

This clonotype was seen repeatedly, ten times or more. Antigen specificity is unknown. The V and J ends lost 3 bases and 7 bases, in that order; junction bases with no gene match: 11. This CDR3 is built from 16 residues. Germline values: CDR1 LGHNT, CDR2 FRNRAP. TCRdb re-analysed the reads in MiXCR, keeping a single row per CDR3 protein. The sample has under 800,000 distinct CDR3 sequences; roughly 26% are singletons. The sequenced sample was CD8+ T cells from PBMCs. The V gene is TRBV12-5, the J gene TRBJ2-1, with 8 positions matching TRBD2. This TCR was sampled from a human donor in good health (CMV status not recorded). Some clones in this sample may be carry-over from other donors' samples. The CDR3 bases are TGTGCTAGTGGTTTTGATAGCGGGGTCGGGAATAATGAGCAGTTCTTC. This sequence encodes CASGFDSGVGNNEQFF.